These 5 T cell receptor beta chains were all obtained from the same sample, sequenced in a study of breast tumors, draining lymph nodes, adjacent tissues. TCRdb independently ran MiXCR on the multiplex PCR reads; one entry per CDR3 protein. The sample shows about 140,000 distinct CDR3 sequences, approximately 32% of them seen only once. Samples came from axillary lymph nodes draining the breast cancer. Sequenced sample: axillary lymph node tissue. Receptor source: a female donor with breast cancer. Some clones in this sample may be carry-over from other donors' samples.

The chain couples TRBV6-5 to TRBJ2-7; D is ambiguous. The CDR3 is 12 amino acids. Germline V gene data show CDR1 as MNHEY and CDR2 as SVGAGI. Trimming shortened V by 8 bases and J by 4 bases, and 12 bases separated the two germline ends. The CDR3 spells CASRRWGYEQYV. DNA for the CDR3: TGTGCCAGCCGGCGCTGGGGATACGAGCAGTACGTC.

The table lists this clonotype with many counts. The rearrangement links TRBV20-1 to TRBJ2-7; 8 positions agree with TRBD1. Unmatched junction bases numbered 6, after V lost 4 bases and J lost 4 bases. The CDR3 loop spans 13 amino acids. Germline values: CDR1 DFQATT, CDR2 SNEGSKA (reference sequence). CDR3 sequence: CSAMTGELYEQYF. CDR3 in DNA: TGCAGTGCTATGACAGGGGAATTGTACGAGCAGTACTTC.

The chain recombines TRBV5-1 with TRBJ1-2; 10 bases are a match to TRBD1. The CDR3 has 16 amino acids. V lost 4 bases to trimming and J lost 8 bases; unmatched junction nucleotides: 14. The germline V gene has CDR1 SGHRS and CDR2 YFSETQ. The CDR3, as DNA: TGCGCCAGCAGCACTACCGGGACAGGGGCCTCGCAAGGCTACACCTTC. Translating it yields CASSTTGTGASQGYTF.

Comment on this clonotype: A much larger clone differs from this one at a single base, so this may be a read error. The rearrangement uses TRBV20-1 and TRBJ2-1; D may correspond to TRBD1 or TRBD2 (5 bases each). Germline V lookup: CDR1 DFQATT, CDR2 SNEGSKA (reference sequence). Trimming cost V 0 bases and J 8 bases, with 26 bases left between them. The CDR3 loop spans 18 amino acids. The CDR3 region is CSARDWGFGAPYADEQFF. CDR3 coding DNA: TGCAGTGCTAGAGACTGGGGGTTCGGGGCCCCGTATGCGGATGAGCAGTTCTTC.

The table lists this clonotype with a few counts. The gene calls are TRBV18 and TRBJ1-1; 11 positions agree with TRBD1. Trimming removed 5 bases from V and 7 bases from J; junction bases left unmatched: 6. The CDR3 is made up of 14 amino acids. Germline V gene lookup returns CDR1 KGHSH and CDR2 LQKENI. The CDR3 sequence: CASSVDRGPIEAFF. The CDR3 DNA sequence: TGTGCCAGCTCAGTGGACAGGGGGCCAATTGAAGCTTTCTTT.